This is a list of T cell receptor beta chains from one sample in a study of response to subunit inactivated influenza vaccine. TCRdb re-derived calls from the RT-PCR reads in MiXCR, one entry per CDR3 protein. The sample consists of roughly 550,000 distinct CDR3 sequences, roughly 25% of them appearing once. These data also formed part of another study, on T cells expressing NK-cell markers.

The material was CD4+ T cells sorted from PBMCs, obtained roughly 12 days after vaccination. The source of these receptors is a man aged 50-59 years who received an inactivated influenza vaccine. Both conserved end residues are part of each CDR3. A D gene is named only where the DNA matches it firmly. Rows give clone size only sometimes, using once, few, many, or a class for an expanded clone.

size: .
D: .
V: TRBV24-1
J: TRBJ2-1
CDR3: CATSGEGVNYNEQFF
DNA: TGTGCCACCAGTGGCGAGGGAGTGAACTACAATGAGCAGTTCTTC

size: few
D: .
V: TRBV5-1
J: TRBJ2-7
CDR3: CASRIGISSYEQYF
DNA: TGCGCCAGCAGAATAGGGATTAGCTCCTACGAGCAGTACTTC

size: .
D: .
V: TRBV6-2/TRBV6-3
J: TRBJ1-1
CDR3: CARIGGFFYPEAFF
DNA: TGTGCCAGGATCGGCGGTTTTTTTTATCCTGAAGCTTTCTTT

size: .
D: TRBD2
V: TRBV7-8
J: TRBJ2-1
CDR3: CASSLPGLARNEQFF
DNA: TGTGCCAGCAGCTTGCCGGGACTAGCGAGGAATGAGCAGTTCTTC

size: few
D: TRBD2
V: TRBV10-3
J: TRBJ2-7
CDR3: CAISELAGGHPYEQYF
DNA: TGTGCCATCAGTGAGTTAGCGGGGGGCCACCCCTACGAGCAGTACTTC

size: few
D: TRBD1
V: TRBV9
J: TRBJ2-7
CDR3: CASSVGQGSLEQYF
DNA: TGTGCCAGCAGCGTAGGACAGGGATCCCTCGAGCAGTACTTC

size: .
D: TRBD2
V: TRBV4-2
J: TRBJ2-5
CDR3: CASSQDQLAGGWETQYF
DNA: TGTGCCAGCAGCCAAGATCAACTAGCGGGGGGTTGGGAGACCCAGTACTTC

size: .
D: TRBD2
V: TRBV28
J: TRBJ2-7
CDR3: CASSNAGRDEQYF
DNA: TGTGCCAGCAGCAATGCAGGGAGGGACGAGCAGTACTTC

size: .
D: TRBD1
V: TRBV2
J: TRBJ2-7
CDR3: CASSGTGGSRGEQYF
DNA: TGTGCCAGCAGTGGTACAGGGGGTTCAAGAGGCGAGCAGTACTTC

size: few
D: .
V: TRBV29-1
J: TRBJ2-2
CDR3: CSVSQRNTGELFF
DNA: TGCAGCGTTTCCCAGAGAAACACCGGGGAGCTGTTTTTT

size: .
D: TRBD1
V: TRBV10-3
J: TRBJ1-1
CDR3: CAISESRGPTEAFF
DNA: TGTGCCATCAGTGAATCCAGGGGGCCCACTGAAGCTTTCTTT

size: few
D: .
V: TRBV28
J: TRBJ2-1
CDR3: CASYPRGHSYNEQFF
DNA: TGTGCCAGCTACCCCAGGGGACACTCCTACAATGAGCAGTTCTTC

size: .
D: .
V: TRBV24-1
J: TRBJ2-1
CDR3: CATSDSHNEQFF
DNA: TGTGCCACCAGTGATTCCCACAATGAGCAGTTCTTC

size: few
D: TRBD1
V: TRBV7-9
J: TRBJ1-5
CDR3: CASSLGDRGFQPQHF
DNA: TGTGCCAGCAGCTTAGGGGACAGGGGGTTTCAGCCCCAGCATTTT

size: .
D: .
V: TRBV3-1
J: TRBJ2-1
CDR3: CASSPRGGGRTDNEQFF
DNA: TGTGCCAGCAGCCCCAGGGGAGGCGGGAGAACCGACAATGAGCAGTTCTTC

size: .
D: TRBD1
V: TRBV10-3
J: TRBJ1-4
CDR3: CATRSPGTGGEKLFF
DNA: TGTGCCACCAGATCACCCGGGACAGGGGGTGAAAAACTGTTTTTT

size: .
D: .
V: TRBV6-5
J: TRBJ1-5
CDR3: CASSYSANSNQPQHF
DNA: TGTGCCAGCAGTTACTCGGCAAATAGCAATCAGCCCCAGCATTTT

size: many
D: .
V: TRBV29-1
J: TRBJ2-3
CDR3: CSVGGVATDTQYF
DNA: TGCAGCGTCGGGGGCGTCGCCACAGATACGCAGTATTTT

size: .
D: .
V: TRBV5-5
J: TRBJ2-5
CDR3: CASSFVRVQETQYF
DNA: TGTGCCAGCAGCTTCGTCAGGGTGCAAGAGACCCAGTACTTC

size: .
D: .
V: TRBV4-3
J: TRBJ2-1
CDR3: CASSQDLTGEREQFF
DNA: TGCGCCAGCAGCCAAGATTTGACCGGGGAACGTGAGCAGTTCTTC

size: .
D: TRBD2
V: TRBV20-1
J: TRBJ2-3
CDR3: CSARKTSGRSDTQYF
DNA: TGCAGTGCTAGGAAGACTAGCGGGAGGTCTGATACGCAGTATTTT

size: .
D: .
V: TRBV10-3
J: TRBJ2-3
CDR3: CAISESPTDTQYF
DNA: TGTGCCATCAGTGAGTCCCCCACAGATACGCAGTATTTT

size: .
D: TRBD1
V: TRBV10-3
J: TRBJ1-6
CDR3: CAISAATGNNSPLHF
DNA: TGTGCCATCAGTGCTGCGACAGGGAATAATTCACCCCTCCACTTT

size: few
D: .
V: TRBV19
J: TRBJ2-2
CDR3: CASSTAGYTGELFF
DNA: TGTGCCAGTAGTACCGCAGGGTACACCGGGGAGCTGTTTTTT

size: few
D: .
V: TRBV5-1
J: TRBJ2-2
CDR3: CASSLAGTSTGELFF
DNA: TGTGCCAGCAGCTTAGCAGGGACTTCCACCGGGGAGCTGTTTTTT

size: few
D: .
V: TRBV29-1
J: TRBJ2-3
CDR3: CSVDRGARSDTQYF
DNA: TGCAGCGTTGACCGGGGTGCGAGGTCAGATACGCAGTATTTT

size: few
D: TRBD1
V: TRBV4-1
J: TRBJ1-1
CDR3: CASSQGTGGNTEAFF
DNA: TGCGCCAGCAGCCAGGGAACAGGGGGCAACACTGAAGCTTTCTTT

size: .
D: TRBD2
V: TRBV5-1
J: TRBJ2-1
CDR3: CASSSLTQGLAGDEQFF
DNA: TGCGCCAGCAGCTCCCTGACCCAAGGACTAGCGGGAGATGAGCAGTTCTTC

size: .
D: TRBD2
V: TRBV20-1
J: TRBJ2-7
CDR3: CSARGLAGLFYEQYF
DNA: TGCAGTGCTAGAGGCCTAGCGGGATTATTCTACGAGCAGTACTTC

size: .
D: .
V: TRBV7-2
J: TRBJ2-2
CDR3: CASSFKGGQVGELFF
DNA: TGTGCCAGCAGCTTTAAGGGGGGCCAGGTCGGGGAGCTGTTTTTT

size: many
D: TRBD1
V: TRBV5-1
J: TRBJ1-1
CDR3: CASSLRTGRNTEAFF
DNA: TGCGCCAGCAGCCTTAGGACAGGGCGGAACACTGAAGCTTTCTTT

size: .
D: .
V: TRBV6-6
J: TRBJ2-7
CDR3: CASSNIYEQYF
DNA: TGTGCCAGCAGCAATATCTACGAGCAGTACTTC

size: .
D: .
V: TRBV29-1
J: TRBJ1-4
CDR3: CSVRQDEKLFF
DNA: TGCAGCGTTCGACAGGATGAAAAACTGTTTTTT

size: .
D: .
V: TRBV14
J: TRBJ2-7
CDR3: CASSPYGQEQYF
DNA: TGTGCCAGCAGCCCTTACGGTCAGGAGCAGTACTTC

size: few
D: .
V: TRBV20-1
J: TRBJ2-1
CDR3: CSASAGPSYNEQFF
DNA: TGCAGTGCTAGCGCGGGACCATCTTACAATGAGCAGTTCTTC

size: few
D: TRBD1
V: TRBV4-3
J: TRBJ1-2
CDR3: CASSQEGTEVYGYTF
DNA: TGCGCCAGCAGCCAAGAAGGGACAGAGGTCTATGGCTACACCTTC

size: .
D: TRBD1
V: TRBV12-3/TRBV12-4
J: TRBJ1-3
CDR3: CASSRQGRSTIYF
DNA: TGTGCCAGCAGTCGACAGGGCCGAAGCACCATATATTTT

size: .
D: .
V: TRBV25-1
J: TRBJ2-1
CDR3: CASRIAETYNEQFF
DNA: TGTGCCAGCAGAATAGCGGAAACCTACAATGAGCAGTTCTTC

size: few
D: .
V: TRBV7-6
J: TRBJ2-1
CDR3: CASSAPDGFRFF
DNA: TGTGCCAGCAGCGCTCCGGACGGGTTTCGGTTCTTC

size: many
D: TRBD1
V: TRBV5-1
J: TRBJ2-2
CDR3: CASSLSGQGPGELFF
DNA: TGCGCCAGCAGCCTTTCGGGACAGGGACCCGGGGAGCTGTTTTTT

size: few
D: .
V: TRBV7-2
J: TRBJ2-1
CDR3: CASSFRAGGRNEQFF
DNA: TGTGCCAGCAGCTTTCGGGCTGGGGGGAGAAATGAGCAGTTCTTC

size: few
D: .
V: TRBV7-3
J: TRBJ2-3
CDR3: CASSPQGSRMADTQYF
DNA: TGTGCCAGCAGCCCACAGGGTAGCCGAATGGCAGATACGCAGTATTTT

size: once
D: .
V: TRBV28
J: TRBJ2-1
CDR3: CASSLPGVGEQFF
DNA: TGTGCCAGCAGTTTGCCGGGGGTAGGTGAGCAGTTCTTC

size: .
D: .
V: TRBV5-1
J: TRBJ2-5
CDR3: CASSLARQGSSETQYF
DNA: TGCGCCAGCAGCTTGGCTAGGCAGGGAAGTTCGGAGACCCAGTACTTC

size: .
D: TRBD2
V: TRBV7-8
J: TRBJ2-5
CDR3: CASSLMRTSGKETQYF
DNA: TGTGCCAGCAGCTTAATGAGGACTAGCGGCAAAGAGACCCAGTACTTC

size: few
D: TRBD1
V: TRBV9
J: TRBJ2-5
CDR3: CASSVGQGLETQYF
DNA: TGTGCCAGCAGCGTAGGACAGGGGCTGGAGACCCAGTACTTC

size: few
D: TRBD2
V: TRBV4-2
J: TRBJ2-3
CDR3: CASSQDLSRGRRTDTQYF
DNA: TGTGCCAGCAGCCAAGATCTTTCGCGCGGGAGACGCACAGATACGCAGTATTTT

size: many
D: TRBD1
V: TRBV7-2
J: TRBJ1-1
CDR3: CASSPGGVVTEAFF
DNA: TGTGCCAGCAGCCCAGGGGGGGTTGTAACTGAAGCTTTCTTT

size: .
D: .
V: TRBV4-3
J: TRBJ2-7
CDR3: CASSQELARGYEQYF
DNA: TGCGCCAGCAGCCAAGAGTTAGCTAGGGGCTACGAGCAGTACTTC

size: .
D: .
V: TRBV4-1
J: TRBJ2-1
CDR3: CASSQSVSRSPSYNEQFF
DNA: TGCGCCAGCAGCCAGTCTGTAAGTCGATCCCCATCCTACAATGAGCAGTTCTTC

size: few
D: .
V: TRBV7-9
J: TRBJ1-2
CDR3: CASSFTGVSNYGYTF
DNA: TGTGCCAGCAGTTTTACAGGAGTTTCTAACTATGGCTACACCTTC

size: few
D: TRBD2
V: TRBV3-1
J: TRBJ2-1
CDR3: CASSPTTSGGAYEQFF
DNA: TGTGCCAGCAGCCCGACCACTAGCGGGGGGGCCTATGAGCAGTTCTTC

size: .
D: .
V: TRBV28
J: TRBJ1-4
CDR3: CASSSALGGREKLFF
DNA: TGTGCCAGCAGTTCGGCGCTAGGGGGGCGGGAAAAACTGTTTTTT

size: many
D: .
V: TRBV2
J: TRBJ2-5
CDR3: CASTPSGRGQPYF
DNA: TGTGCCAGCACTCCATCGGGGAGGGGACAACCGTACTTC

size: few
D: .
V: TRBV5-1
J: TRBJ2-7
CDR3: CASSSVHRDSSYEQYF
DNA: TGCGCCAGCAGCTCCGTACACCGGGACTCCTCCTACGAGCAGTACTTC

size: few
D: TRBD2
V: TRBV5-1
J: TRBJ2-7
CDR3: CASRLAGGSSYEQYF
DNA: TGCGCCAGCAGATTAGCGGGAGGGAGCTCCTACGAGCAGTACTTC

size: few
D: TRBD1
V: TRBV7-2
J: TRBJ2-1
CDR3: CASSHGQGAYNEQFF
DNA: TGTGCCAGCAGCCACGGGCAGGGGGCATACAATGAGCAGTTCTTC

size: few
D: .
V: TRBV7-8
J: TRBJ2-7
CDR3: CASCPLRLPYEQYF
DNA: TGTGCCAGCTGCCCCCTCAGGTTACCCTACGAGCAGTACTTC

size: many
D: .
V: TRBV7-2
J: TRBJ2-7
CDR3: CASSSQGYEQYF
DNA: TGTGCCAGCAGTTCCCAGGGTTACGAGCAGTACTTC